This T cell receptor beta chain originates from a study of T-cell memory formation after mild COVID-19. Study-level information: TCR clusters showed largely donor specificity. Whole-study results and caveats: The study found contracting CD4+ clones mainly in CM and EM and contracting CD8+ clones in EMRA. Pre-infection memory held some responding clones, suggesting pre-existing cross-reactive T cells responded.

In regard to this clonotype: Antigen specificity is unknown.

With 5 bases clipped from V and 0 bases from J, the junction kept 5 bases outside the gene matches. This CDR3 region has 16 residues. The TCR alpha and TCR beta cDNA libraries, bearing sample barcodes and UMIs, were generated by 5'RACE using constant-segment primers. TCRdb analysed the 5' RACE reads with MiXCR anew, one entry per CDR3 protein. The top ten clones hold about an eighth of a sample with 450,000 or so distinct CDR3 sequences, nearly 25% of them seen once. The sequenced sample was PBMCs or a T cell subset sorted from them (not recorded which). This clonotype was obtained from an adult woman who had mild COVID-19 (a few samples of this study predate the infection). Cell type and time point are not known. J is TRBJ2-7 and V is TRBV12-3 or TRBV12-4; 12 bases align to TRBD2. The CDR3: CASSDALAGGSYEQYF. CDR3 coding DNA: TGTGCCAGCAGTGATGCACTAGCGGGAGGCTCCTACGAGCAGTACTTC.